What follows are 8 T cell receptor beta chains derived from one specimen sequenced in a study of OX40 agonist ivuxolimab in advanced cancers. TCRdb's table, derived via immunoSEQ multiplex PCR, lists solely in-frame clones and lacks some. The sample has about 74,000 clones; almost 85% are singletons. Sequencing was performed on CD4+ or CD8+ T cells sorted from blood, taken in a trial of the OX40 agonist ivuxolimab. The receptors derive from an adult with an advanced solid tumor such as melanoma, head and neck, liver or kidney cancer.

The V and J genes are TRBV5-4 and TRBJ1-2; D gene unclear. Germline V lookup: CDR1 SGHNT, CDR2 YYREEE (reference sequence). CDR3 length equals 15 residues. V was clipped by 0 bases and J by 4 bases, with 13 bases between them. CDR3 sequence: CASSLGSSRGYGYTF. CDR3 nucleotide sequence: TGTGCCAGCAGCTTGGGATCCTCCCGGGGCTATGGCTACACCTTC.

The V gene is TRBV19, the J gene TRBJ1-4; weak D call: TRBD1 (5 bases). V was shortened by 8 bases and J by 3 bases, with 16 bases between the two germline ends. The germline gives CDR1 LNHDA, CDR2 SQIVND (reference sequence). The CDR3 runs to 15 residues. CDR3 DNA sequence: TGTGCCAGTTTCCCTGGAGACAGACCTAATGAAAAACTGTTTTTT. This gives the protein CASFPGDRPNEKLFF. Drawing the rest from reference TRBV19 and TRBJ1-4, the complete variable domain is DGGITQSPKYLFRKEGQNVTLSCEQNLNHDAMYWYRQDPGQGLRLIYYSQIVNDFQKGDIAEGYSVSREKKESFPLTVTSAQKNPTAFYLCASFPGDRPNEKLFFGSGTQLSVL.

The V gene is TRBV14, the J gene TRBJ2-7, with D uncertain. Per germline, CDR1 SGHDN and CDR2 FVKESK. V gave up 1 base and J gave up 11 bases, with 15 bases separating them. The CDR3 runs 13 residues. In DNA, the CDR3 is TGTGCCAGCAGCCAAGCGATCTACCGCCAGAAGTACTTC. Protein product: CASSQAIYRQKYF.

This rearrangement joins TRBV7-3 to TRBJ2-1; D is perhaps TRBD2 (5 bases). The CDR3 consists of 13 residues. CDR1 is SGHTA and CDR2 is FQGTGA in the germline V gene. V gave up 3 bases and J gave up 5 bases, with 8 bases separating them. The CDR3 DNA reads TGTGCCAGCAGCTTTGCTAGCCACAATGAGCAGTTCTTC. This translates into CASSFASHNEQFF.

This sequence joins TRBV2 and TRBJ2-6, with a possible D match to TRBD1 (5 bases). CDR1 SNHLY and CDR2 FYNNEI come from the germline V gene. Trimming removed 1 base from V and 2 bases from J, with 6 bases in between. The CDR3 has 15 amino acids. The CDR3 reads CASSEEGAGANVLTF. DNA of the CDR3: TGTGCCAGCAGTGAAGAAGGGGCTGGGGCCAACGTCCTGACTTTC.

The genes are TRBV4-3 and TRBJ2-6; D call uncertain. CDR3 length equals 17 residues. Trimming removed 2 bases from V and 1 base from J, with 12 bases in between. In germline, CDR1 is LGHNA, CDR2 YSLEER. This CDR3 is CASSQQPKQSGANVLTF. In DNA form, the CDR3 reads TGCGCCAGCAGCCAACAGCCCAAGCAATCTGGGGCCAACGTCCTGACTTTC.

This CDR3 reads CASSPGGSRGRYEQYF. For the CDR3, the DNA is TGTGCCAGCAGCCCCGGGGGTAGCAGGGGTCGCTACGAGCAGTACTTC. The chain combines TRBV11-3 with TRBJ2-7; D may correspond to TRBD1 or TRBD2 (6 bases each). The V and J ends lost 5 bases and 3 bases respectively, with 20 bases between them. The CDR3 is made up of 16 amino acids. The germline V gene encodes CDR1 SGHNT and CDR2 YENEEA. Full variable domain (missing parts from reference TRBV11-3 and TRBJ2-7): EAGVVQSPRYKIIEKKQPVAFWCNPISGHNTLYWYLQNLGQGPELLIRYENEEAVDDSQLPKDRFSAERLKGVDSTLKIQPAELGDSAVYLCASSPGGSRGRYEQYFGPGTRLTVT.

V and J are TRBV6-1 and TRBJ2-7; 7 bases are shared with TRBD1. Germline V gene lookup returns CDR1 MNHNS and CDR2 SASEGT. The V gene end was trimmed by 3 bases and the J gene end by 6 bases; junction bases not matched to a gene: 8. The CDR3 spans 14 residues. Written as DNA, the CDR3 is TGTGCCAGCAGTGACCGACAGGGCCACTCCGAGCAGTACTTC. Amino acids: CASSDRQGHSEQYF.